The following is a T cell receptor (beta chain) sequence with its context. V was clipped by 2 bases and J by 7 bases, with 6 bases between them. This CDR3 is 12 amino acids long. Germline V gives CDR1 MNHEY, CDR2 SMNVEV (reference sequence). This specimen belongs to a study of blood T cell repertoires in COVID-19. Sequencing used immunoSEQ multiplex PCR; TCRdb keeps in-frame clones, though not all of them. The sample yields around 150,000 clones, roughly 82% seen once. This sequence originates from a man aged 70 or older with acute or convalescent COVID-19. Sample: peripheral blood. The rearrangement links TRBV27 to TRBJ1-5; D might be TRBD1 (6 bases). CDR3 in amino acids: CASSLQGQPQHF. CDR3 DNA: TGTGCCAGCAGTTTACAGGGGCAGCCCCAGCATTTT.